What follows are 2 T cell receptor beta chains derived from one specimen sequenced in a study of memory CD4+ T cells and cytomegalovirus serostatus. The sort gate was single viable CD3+CD4+CD8-CD45RO+ cells for memory CD4+ T cells. Clones were read by immunoSEQ multiplex PCR, and TCRdb kept only the in-frame ones, dropping some. The sample includes tens of thousands of clones, 82% seen only once; the top ten take approximately 0.4%. The sample consisted of memory CD4+ T cells from blood. The receptors stem from an adult in good health and CMV-seronegative.

This chain uses TRBV7-9 with TRBJ2-1; weak D call: TRBD1 (5 bases). CDR1 is SEHNR, CDR2 FQNEAQ, per germline (reference sequence). The CDR3 is 13 amino acids. V shed 1 base and J shed 7 bases, with 8 bases lying between them. The CDR3 region is CASSLGGANEQFF. The DNA of the CDR3 is TGTGCCAGCAGCTTAGGTGGGGCTAATGAGCAGTTCTTC.

The V and J genes are TRBV6-6 and TRBJ1-5, with D perhaps TRBD1 (5 bases). From germline, CDR1 is MNHNY and CDR2 SVGAGI (reference sequence). V dropped 5 bases and J dropped 3 bases, with 14 bases sitting between them. The CDR3 extends over 15 amino acids. CDR3 protein: CASSRLRDHNQPQHF. DNA of the CDR3: TGTGCCAGCAGTAGGCTCCGGGACCACAATCAGCCCCAGCATTTT.